The 13 T cell receptor beta chains reported below all come from one sample, sequenced in a study of blood T cell repertoires in COVID-19. Profiled with immunoSEQ multiplex PCR; TCRdb holds only in-frame clones, not every one. This table holds fewer than 120,000 clones, 87% found once. Sequenced: peripheral blood. The origin of the receptors is a human donor in a cohort sampled during active COVID-19.

The chain recombines TRBV6-5 with TRBJ2-2; D might be TRBD1 (6 bases). Trimming stripped 2 bases from V and 2 bases from J, with 9 bases between. CDR3 length: 15 amino acids. Germline assignment: CDR1 MNHEY and CDR2 SVGAGI. CDR3 residues: CASSYGTLNTGELFF. The CDR3 DNA follows: TGTGCCAGCAGTTACGGGACACTCAACACCGGGGAGCTGTTTTTT.

The chain carries TRBV6-2 or TRBV6-3 and TRBJ1-2; 10 bases fit TRBD1. CDR3 length equals 16 residues. Trimming removed 4 bases from V and 3 bases from J; junction bases left unmatched: 8. Germline V gives CDR1 MNHEY, CDR2 SVGEGT. The CDR3 region has the DNA TGTGCCAGCAGTTCCCGTCCCGGACAGGGGGACTATGGCTACACCTTC. Its protein is CASSSRPGQGDYGYTF.

The chain uses TRBV30 and TRBJ1-5; 7 positions match TRBD1. Germline lookup yields CDR1 GTSNPN and CDR2 SVGIG (reference sequence). V shed 2 bases and J 2 bases; nucleotides not matched to a gene: 12. The CDR3 has 17 amino acids. As DNA, the CDR3 is TGTGCCTGGAGTCCAACCGAGGGGGCGATAGGCAATCAGCCCCAGCATTTT. Amino acids: CAWSPTEGAIGNQPQHF.

This rearrangement joins TRBV18 to TRBJ1-1, with D perhaps matching TRBD1 (6 bases). This CDR3 has 15 amino acids. Per the germline V gene, CDR1 is KGHSH and CDR2 is LQKENI. V was clipped by 4 bases and J by 2 bases, with 14 bases between them. The CDR3 bases are TGTGCCAGCTCACAAAGGGGGACGGCTAACACTGAAGCTTTCTTT. It yields the protein CASSQRGTANTEAFF.

V usage is TRBV7-9 and J usage is TRBJ2-3; TRBD1 matches at 7 bases. This CDR3 spans 14 amino acids. CDR1 is SEHNR and CDR2 is FQNEAQ in the germline V gene (reference sequence). V shed 7 bases, J shed 1 base, and the junction held 5 bases outside the gene matches. For the CDR3, the DNA is TGTGCCAGCATCTCGACAGGGCGCACAGATACGCAGTATTTT. Translated: CASISTGRTDTQYF.

The chain has TRBV19 and TRBJ1-1; D unclear. Between the trimmed V and J ends, which lost 1 base and 1 base, there was a span of 13 bases. This CDR3 comprises 16 residues. CDR1 is LNHDA and CDR2 is SQIVND in the germline V gene (reference sequence). CDR3 amino acids: CASSIGPGTGNTEAFF. The CDR3, as DNA: TGTGCCAGTAGTATAGGTCCGGGAACGGGGAACACTGAAGCTTTCTTT.

This clone was detected a few times. The genes are TRBV7-3 and TRBJ1-1, with unresolved D. Germline assignment: CDR1 SGHTA and CDR2 FQGTGA. The CDR3 has 15 residues. V lost 1 base and J 6 bases, leaving 15 bases between the germline ends. In nucleotides, the CDR3 is TGTGCCAGCAGCTTAAGCCGGAGTGTGCCCTCTGAAGCTTTCTTT. This codes for CASSLSRSVPSEAFF. The full variable domain, completed using reference TRBV7-3 and TRBJ1-1, is GAGVSQTPSNKVTEKGKYVELRCDPISGHTALYWYRQSLGQGPEFLIYFQGTGAADDSGLPNDRFFAVRPEGSVSTLKIQRTERGDSAVYLCASSLSRSVPSEAFFGQGTRLTVV.

The rearrangement links TRBV19 to TRBJ2-1; 8 bases map to TRBD1. Germline V gives CDR1 LNHDA, CDR2 SQIVND (reference sequence). This CDR3 has 15 amino acids. J was trimmed by 10 bases and V by 2 bases; bases with no gene match: 10. DNA for the CDR3: TGTGCCAGTAGTATATCACCGGGACAGGCGGGGGAGCAGTTCTTC. It translates to CASSISPGQAGEQFF. Looking up the rest from reference TRBV19 and TRBJ2-1 gives the full variable domain: DGGITQSPKYLFRKEGQNVTLSCEQNLNHDAMYWYRQDPGQGLRLIYYSQIVNDFQKGDIAEGYSVSREKKESFPLTVTSAQKNPTAFYLCASSISPGQAGEQFFGPGTRLTVL.

This chain joins TRBV27 and TRBJ1-5; possibly TRBD1 for D (5 bases). Looked up from germline, CDR1 is MNHEY and CDR2 is SMNVEV (reference sequence). The CDR3 spans 16 residues. The V gene lost 4 bases and the J gene lost 4 bases, with 17 bases spanning the gap. CDR3 sequence (DNA): TGTGCCAGCAGTTCCTATTTAGGGGCAGGTAATCAGCCCCAGCATTTT. Amino acid sequence: CASSSYLGAGNQPQHF.

CDR3 DNA sequence: TGTGCCAGCTGTTACGGAGGCACAGATACGCAGTATTTT. It encodes CASCYGGTDTQYF. The V call is TRBV28, the J call TRBJ2-3; D unclear. Per the germline V gene, CDR1 is MDHEN and CDR2 is SYDVKM. This CDR3 comprises 13 residues. The germline V and J ends were trimmed by 8 bases and 1 base, with 10 bases remaining between them.

V usage is TRBV6-5 and J usage is TRBJ2-7, with 10 bases fitting TRBD1. CDR1 is MNHEY, CDR2 SVGAGI, per germline. V shed 5 bases, J shed 4 bases, and the junction held 5 bases outside the gene matches. This CDR3 region has 14 residues. The CDR3 is CASSTWTGGYEQYF. The CDR3 region has the DNA TGTGCCAGCAGTACCTGGACAGGGGGGTACGAGCAGTACTTC.

In nucleotides, the CDR3 is TGTGCCAGCAGCTTAGGGCGACTAGCGGGAGGTACCTTTGGGGATGAGCAGTTCTTC. Encoded protein: CASSLGRLAGGTFGDEQFF. The chain recombines TRBV7-9 with TRBJ2-1; 13 nucleotides agree with TRBD2. CDR3 length: 19 amino acids. Per germline, CDR1 SEHNR and CDR2 FQNEAQ (reference sequence). V shed 1 base, J shed 8 bases, and the junction held 14 bases outside the gene matches.

V is TRBV20-1 and J is TRBJ2-7; 8 bases align to TRBD2. The CDR3 runs 13 residues. The ends lost 3 bases at V and 3 bases at J; junction bases unmatched: 4. Per the germline V gene, CDR1 is DFQATT and CDR2 is SNEGSKA (reference sequence). The CDR3 coding sequence is TGCAGTGCTAGTGAGCGGGGGAACTACGAGCAGTACTTC. Translated, it gives CSASERGNYEQYF.